The present TCR beta chain was sequenced within a study of blood T cell repertoires in COVID-19 (TCRdb year 2020). Regarding the complete study: Samples from collaborators originated in the United States, Italy and Spain and spanned both the acute and convalescent phases of COVID-19. Where HLA class I and class II types were available, the types were taken from metadata supplied by the sample provider, not from assay-based typing. Samples came from the ongoing ImmuneRACE study (first 160 participants) plus 1,254 subjects from 6 global collaborators. The repertoires were released in a freely available public database meant as a resource for research on the immune response to SARS-CoV-2. The sample metadata nearly always contained a de-identified subject ID, COVID-19 status, age in years and sex. The material from the prospective study consisted of cDNA or gDNA derived from T cells, B-cell-depleted T cells, or PBMCs. The dataset comprised deeply sampled blood TCRbeta repertoires from subjects exposed to, actively infected with, or recovered from COVID-19. The investigation overall reported the following: How much clinical and demographic metadata was included differed by source and by participant, and the metadata was provided uncurated.

With respect to this clone: Its target antigen remains unknown. No qualities accompany the bases; no much larger clone lies one base away.

Sequences MNHEY (CDR1) and SVGAGI (CDR2) are obtained from the germline V gene. The CDR3 measures 13 amino acids from cysteine to phenylalanine. Just the 39-base CDR3 DNA is kept, in frame starting at base 1. From V the trimming removes 5 bases and from J it removes 6 bases, while the gene matches leave 4 bases of the junction unaccounted for. TCRbeta CDR3 regions were amplified from genomic DNA using the immunoSEQ Assay, a bias-controlled multiplex PCR. Processing in the source paper ran as follows. Within the assay, amplification of reference gene primers was used to estimate how many nucleated cells each sample contained. To quantify the absolute abundance of each unique TCRbeta CDR3 rearrangement, sequence reads were collapsed and filtered. For each sample, productive Simpson clonality was calculated by taking the square root of Simpson's diversity index across productive rearrangements. Imported from immuneACCESS, the table was reduced by TCRdb to in-frame sequences with V and J called. These copies leave out some clones; in studies compared against another copy, an unresolved V gene accounts for under half, and the cause of the remainder is not known. V and J calls and clone size are those listed in that table; D and trimming were worked out from the DNA. The sample includes 20,000 to 25,000 clones, with over 75% observed a single time. The ten most abundant clones make up over 15% of the sample.

The collaborating institutions used their own protocols to collect whole blood in K2EDTA tubes. Collaborator samples were shipped for TCRbeta analysis as frozen whole blood, isolated PBMCs, or DNA extracted from either sample type. This TCR came from a human donor in a cohort sampled during active COVID-19. The sequenced material came from peripheral blood. This receptor chain uses TRBV6-5 and TRBJ1-5; TRBD1 matches 7 bases in the middle. The CDR3 protein: CASSKTGAQPQHF. The sequenced DNA is TGTGCCAGCAGTAAAACAGGGGCTCAGCCCCAGCATTTT.